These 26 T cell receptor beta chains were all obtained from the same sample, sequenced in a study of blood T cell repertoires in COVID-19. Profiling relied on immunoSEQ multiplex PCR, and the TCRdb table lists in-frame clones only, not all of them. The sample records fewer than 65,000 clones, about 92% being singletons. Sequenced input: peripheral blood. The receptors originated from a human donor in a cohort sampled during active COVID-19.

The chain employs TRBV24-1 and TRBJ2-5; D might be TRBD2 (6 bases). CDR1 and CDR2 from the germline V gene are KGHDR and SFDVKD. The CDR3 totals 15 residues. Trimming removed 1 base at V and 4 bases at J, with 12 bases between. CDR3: CATSDFAGTLETQYF. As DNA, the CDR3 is TGTGCCACCAGTGATTTCGCCGGGACTTTAGAGACCCAGTACTTC.

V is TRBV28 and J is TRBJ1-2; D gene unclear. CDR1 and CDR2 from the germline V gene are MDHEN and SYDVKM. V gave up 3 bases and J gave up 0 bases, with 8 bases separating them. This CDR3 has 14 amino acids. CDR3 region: CASSLRAPNYGYTF. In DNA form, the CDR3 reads TGTGCCAGCAGTTTGCGGGCCCCTAACTATGGCTACACCTTC.

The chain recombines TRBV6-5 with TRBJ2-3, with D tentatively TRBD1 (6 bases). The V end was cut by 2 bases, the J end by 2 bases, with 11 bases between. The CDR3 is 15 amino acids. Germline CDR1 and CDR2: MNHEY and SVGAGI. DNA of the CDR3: TGTGCCAGCAGTTACGGCAGGGGAGCCACAGATACGCAGTATTTT. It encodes CASSYGRGATDTQYF.

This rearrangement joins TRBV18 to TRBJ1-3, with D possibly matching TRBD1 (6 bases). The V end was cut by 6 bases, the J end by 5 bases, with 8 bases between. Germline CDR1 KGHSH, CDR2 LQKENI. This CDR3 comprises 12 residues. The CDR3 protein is CASSGQRNTIYF. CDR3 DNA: TGTGCCAGCTCCGGACAGAGAAACACCATATATTTT.

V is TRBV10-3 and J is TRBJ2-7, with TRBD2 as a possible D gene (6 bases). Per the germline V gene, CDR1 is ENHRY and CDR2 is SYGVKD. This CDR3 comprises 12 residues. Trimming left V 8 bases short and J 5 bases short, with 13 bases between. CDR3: CAILTEGNEQYF. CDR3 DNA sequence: TGTGCCATCCTGACGGAGGGGAACGAGCAGTACTTC.

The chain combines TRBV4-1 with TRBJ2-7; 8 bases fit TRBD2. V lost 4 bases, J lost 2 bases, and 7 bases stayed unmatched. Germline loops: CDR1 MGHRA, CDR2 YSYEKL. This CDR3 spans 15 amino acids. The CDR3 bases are TGCGCCAGCAGCCCAGACCCCGGGAGGGCCTACGAGCAGTACTTC. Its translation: CASSPDPGRAYEQYF.

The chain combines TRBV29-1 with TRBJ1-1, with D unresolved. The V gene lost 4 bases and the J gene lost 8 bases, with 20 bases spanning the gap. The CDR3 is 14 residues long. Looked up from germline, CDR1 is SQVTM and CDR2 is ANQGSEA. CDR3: CSVAGASRNFEAFF. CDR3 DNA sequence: TGCAGCGTTGCGGGTGCCAGCAGAAACTTCGAAGCTTTCTTT.

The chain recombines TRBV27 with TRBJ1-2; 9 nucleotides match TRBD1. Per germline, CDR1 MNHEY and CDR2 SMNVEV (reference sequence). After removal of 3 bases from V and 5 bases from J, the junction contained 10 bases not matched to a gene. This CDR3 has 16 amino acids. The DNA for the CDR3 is TGTGCCAGCAGTTTCTACAGGGGGCTAACCCTATATGGCTACACCTTC. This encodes CASSFYRGLTLYGYTF.

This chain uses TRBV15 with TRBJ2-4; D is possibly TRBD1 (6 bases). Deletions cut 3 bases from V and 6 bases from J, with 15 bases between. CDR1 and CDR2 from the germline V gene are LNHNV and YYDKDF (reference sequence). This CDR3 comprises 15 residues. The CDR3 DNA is TGTGCCACCAGCAGCATAGGACAGTGGGGAAACATTCAGTACTTC. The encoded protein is CATSSIGQWGNIQYF.

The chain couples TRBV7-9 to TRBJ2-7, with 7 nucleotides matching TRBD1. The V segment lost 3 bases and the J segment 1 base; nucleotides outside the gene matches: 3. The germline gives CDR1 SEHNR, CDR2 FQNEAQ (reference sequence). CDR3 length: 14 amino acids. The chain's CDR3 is CASSLGDRSYEQYF. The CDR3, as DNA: TGTGCCAGCAGCTTGGGGGACAGATCCTACGAGCAGTACTTC.

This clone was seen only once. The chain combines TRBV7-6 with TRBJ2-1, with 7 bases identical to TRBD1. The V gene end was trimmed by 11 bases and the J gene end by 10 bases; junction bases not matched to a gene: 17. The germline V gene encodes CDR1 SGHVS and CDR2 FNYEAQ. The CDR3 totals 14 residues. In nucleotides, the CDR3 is TGTGCCTCCTCCGGGTCACAGGGGACGCGGGAGCAGTTCTTC. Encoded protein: CASSGSQGTREQFF. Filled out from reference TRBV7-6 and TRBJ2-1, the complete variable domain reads GAGVSQSPRYKVTKRGQDVALRCDPISGHVSLYWYRQALGQGPEFLTYFNYEAQQDKSGLPNDRFSAERPEGSISTLTIQRTEQRDSAMYRCASSGSQGTREQFFGPGTRLTVL.

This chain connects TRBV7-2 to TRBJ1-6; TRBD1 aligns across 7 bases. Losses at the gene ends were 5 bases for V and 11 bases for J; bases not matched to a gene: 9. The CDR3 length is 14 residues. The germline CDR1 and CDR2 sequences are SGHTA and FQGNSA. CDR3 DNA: TGTGCCAGCAGCGCAAACAGGGGCACGACACCCCTCCACTTT. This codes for CASSANRGTTPLHF.

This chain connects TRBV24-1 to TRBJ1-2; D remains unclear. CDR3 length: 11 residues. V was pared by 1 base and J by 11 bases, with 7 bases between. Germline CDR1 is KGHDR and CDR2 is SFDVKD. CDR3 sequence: CATSDLREYTF. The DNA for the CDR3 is TGTGCCACCAGTGATTTAAGGGAGTACACCTTC.

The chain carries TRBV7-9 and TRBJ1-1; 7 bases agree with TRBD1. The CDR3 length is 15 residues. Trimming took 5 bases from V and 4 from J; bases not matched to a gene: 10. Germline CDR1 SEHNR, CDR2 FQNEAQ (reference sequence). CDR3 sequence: CASSPQGGWGTEAFF. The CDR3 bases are TGTGCCAGCAGCCCCCAAGGGGGCTGGGGCACTGAAGCTTTCTTT.

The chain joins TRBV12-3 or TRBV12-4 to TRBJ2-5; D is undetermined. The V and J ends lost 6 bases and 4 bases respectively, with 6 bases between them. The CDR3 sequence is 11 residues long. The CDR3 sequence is CASRYRETQYF. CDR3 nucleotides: TGTGCCAGCAGGTATAGAGAGACCCAGTACTTC.

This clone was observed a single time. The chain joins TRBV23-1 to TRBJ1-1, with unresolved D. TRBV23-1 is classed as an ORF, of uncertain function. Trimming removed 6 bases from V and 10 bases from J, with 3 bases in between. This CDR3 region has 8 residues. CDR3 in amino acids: CASSRAFF. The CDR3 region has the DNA TGCGCCAGCAGCCGAGCTTTCTTT.

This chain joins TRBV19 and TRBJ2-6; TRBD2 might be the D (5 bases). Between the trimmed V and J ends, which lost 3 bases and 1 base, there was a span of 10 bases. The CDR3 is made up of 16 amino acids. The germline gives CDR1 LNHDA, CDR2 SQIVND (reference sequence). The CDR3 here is CASSMWRGSGANVLTF. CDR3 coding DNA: TGTGCCAGTAGTATGTGGCGAGGGTCTGGGGCCAACGTCCTGACTTTC.

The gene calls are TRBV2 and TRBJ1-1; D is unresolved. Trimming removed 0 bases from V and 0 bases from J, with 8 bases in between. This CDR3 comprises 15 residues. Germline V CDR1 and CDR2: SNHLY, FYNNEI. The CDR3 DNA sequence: TGTGCCAGCAGTGAAGCTAACAGATTGAACACTGAAGCTTTCTTT. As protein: CASSEANRLNTEAFF.

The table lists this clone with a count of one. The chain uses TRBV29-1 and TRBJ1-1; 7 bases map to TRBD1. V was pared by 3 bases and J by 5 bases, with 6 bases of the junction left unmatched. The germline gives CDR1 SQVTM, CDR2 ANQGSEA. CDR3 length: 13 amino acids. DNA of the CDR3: TGCAGCGTTGACCGACAGGGTTGGACTGAAGCTTTCTTT. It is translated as CSVDRQGWTEAFF. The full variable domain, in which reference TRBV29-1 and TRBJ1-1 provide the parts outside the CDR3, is SAVISQKPSRDICQRGTSLTIQCQVDSQVTMMFWYRQQPGQSLTLIATANQGSEATYESGFVIDKFPISRPNLTFSTLTVSNMSPEDSSIYLCSVDRQGWTEAFFGQGTRLTVV.

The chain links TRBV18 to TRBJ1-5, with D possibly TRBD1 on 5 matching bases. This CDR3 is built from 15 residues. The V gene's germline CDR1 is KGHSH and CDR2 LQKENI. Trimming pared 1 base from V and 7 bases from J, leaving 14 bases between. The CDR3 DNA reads TGTGCCAGCTCACCACTGCAGGGTCGAGGCCAGCCCCAGCATTTT. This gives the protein CASSPLQGRGQPQHF.

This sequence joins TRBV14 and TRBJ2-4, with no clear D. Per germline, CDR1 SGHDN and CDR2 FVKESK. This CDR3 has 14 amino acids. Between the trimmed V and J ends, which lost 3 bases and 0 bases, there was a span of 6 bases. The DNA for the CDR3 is TGTGCCAGCAGCCAGCGTCTAGCCAAAAACATTCAGTACTTC. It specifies CASSQRLAKNIQYF.

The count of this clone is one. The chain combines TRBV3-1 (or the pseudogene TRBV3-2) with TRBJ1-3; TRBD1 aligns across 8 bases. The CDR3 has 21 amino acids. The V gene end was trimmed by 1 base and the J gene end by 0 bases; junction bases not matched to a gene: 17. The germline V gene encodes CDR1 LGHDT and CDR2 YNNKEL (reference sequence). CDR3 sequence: CASSQVEIGDRRRHSGNTIYF. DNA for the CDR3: TGTGCCAGCAGCCAAGTAGAGATTGGGGACAGGAGAAGGCACTCTGGAAACACCATATATTTT.

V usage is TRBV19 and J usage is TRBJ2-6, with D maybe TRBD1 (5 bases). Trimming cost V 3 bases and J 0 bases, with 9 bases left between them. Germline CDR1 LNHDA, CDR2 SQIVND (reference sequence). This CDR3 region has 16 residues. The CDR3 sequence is CASSIMGLSGANVLTF. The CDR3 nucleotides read TGTGCCAGTAGTATCATGGGGCTCTCTGGGGCCAACGTCCTGACTTTC.

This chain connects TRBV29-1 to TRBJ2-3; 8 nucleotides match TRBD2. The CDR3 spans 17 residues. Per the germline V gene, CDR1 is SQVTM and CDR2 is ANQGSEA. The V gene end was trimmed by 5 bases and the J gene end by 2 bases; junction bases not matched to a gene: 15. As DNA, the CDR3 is TGCAGCGTTTACCTTATTGGTAGCGGGACCTACACAGATACGCAGTATTTT. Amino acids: CSVYLIGSGTYTDTQYF.

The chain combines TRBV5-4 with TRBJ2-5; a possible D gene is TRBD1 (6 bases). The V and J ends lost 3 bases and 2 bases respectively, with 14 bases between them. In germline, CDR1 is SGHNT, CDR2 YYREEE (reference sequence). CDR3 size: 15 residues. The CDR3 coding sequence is TGTGCCAGCAGCTCCGGAGGACAGCGACAAGAGACCCAGTACTTC. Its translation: CASSSGGQRQETQYF.

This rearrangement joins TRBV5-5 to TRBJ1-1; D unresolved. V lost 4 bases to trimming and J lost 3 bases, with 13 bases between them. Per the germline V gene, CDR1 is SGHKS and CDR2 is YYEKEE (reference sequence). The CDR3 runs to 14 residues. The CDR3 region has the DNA TGTGCCAGCAGCCTTTCGGTAGCCTACACTGAAGCTTTCTTT. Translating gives CASSLSVAYTEAFF.